This T cell receptor (beta chain) was retrieved from a study of blood T cell repertoires in COVID-19 (dated by TCRdb to 2020 to 2021). Describing the broader study: Collaborator samples came from the United States, Italy and Spain and covered acute and convalescent phases of COVID-19. Samples came from the ongoing ImmuneRACE study (first 160 participants) plus 1,254 subjects from 6 global collaborators. The prospective study material was composed of cDNA or gDNA derived from T cells, B-cell-depleted T cells, or PBMCs. A freely available public database, intended as a resource for researchers studying the immune response to SARS-CoV-2, is where the repertoires were released. A de-identified subject ID, COVID-19 status, age in years and sex were almost always included in the sample metadata. HLA class I and class II types, where available, came from metadata supplied by the sample provider rather than from assay-based typing. Subjects who had been exposed to COVID-19, were actively infected with it, or had recovered from it provided the deeply sampled blood TCRbeta repertoires that made up the dataset. General findings and caveats noted by the study authors: Clinical and demographic metadata were provided uncurated, with the amount varying by source and participant.

Each collaborating institution followed its own protocols to collect whole blood in K2EDTA tubes. Collaborator samples were shipped for TCRbeta analysis as frozen whole blood, isolated PBMCs, or DNA extracted from either sample type. The immunoSEQ Assay, a bias-controlled multiplex PCR, was used to amplify TCRbeta CDR3 regions from genomic DNA. The study's own analysis went as follows. Nucleated cell counts per sample were estimated from amplification of reference gene primers within the assay. Sequence reads were collapsed and filtered to measure the absolute abundance of every unique TCRbeta CDR3 rearrangement. Productive Simpson clonality was computed per sample as the square root of Simpson's diversity index over productive rearrangements. This is the immuneACCESS table as TCRdb keeps it, with only in-frame sequences that have V and J called. A part of the clones is gone; compared with another copy, unresolved V genes explain less than half, and the rest is unexplained. The V and J calls and clone size are taken from that table; D and trimming were inferred from the DNA. The sample records tens of thousands of clones, approximately 80% of which are singletons. Approximately 10% of the sample is in the top ten clones.

Remarks on this clone: Its antigen specificity is not known. The input lacks base qualities; no much larger clone sits a single base away.

This clonotype was obtained from a human donor in a cohort sampled during active COVID-19. The source material was peripheral blood.

The bases are TGCAGTGGCTACCGGGGTGGAGAGCAGTACTTC. It codes for CSGYRGGEQYF. Recombination joined TRBV20-1 with TRBJ2-7; TRBD2 is possibly the D segment (5 matching bases). Reading the germline V gene (reference sequence) gives CDR1 DFQATT and CDR2 SNEGSKA. The CDR3 numbers 11 residues from cysteine through phenylalanine. This entry keeps only the CDR3 DNA: 33 bases, framed from base 1. V is clipped by 7 bases and J by 7 bases, and the sequence between their germline boundaries is 14 bases long.